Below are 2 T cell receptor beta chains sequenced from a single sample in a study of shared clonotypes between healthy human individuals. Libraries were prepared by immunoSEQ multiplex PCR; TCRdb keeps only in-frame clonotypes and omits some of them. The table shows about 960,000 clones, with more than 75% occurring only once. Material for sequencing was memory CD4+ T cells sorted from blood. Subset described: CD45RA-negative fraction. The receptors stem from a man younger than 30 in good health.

The CDR3 reads CASSLGFPEGNTIYF. As DNA, the CDR3 is TGTGCCAGCAGCTTAGGCTTCCCGGAGGGAAACACCATATATTTT. The chain carries TRBV13 and TRBJ1-3; D ambiguous. V was pared by 0 bases and J by 4 bases, with 10 bases between. The CDR3 extends over 15 amino acids. Germline V gene sequence: CDR1 PRHDT, CDR2 FYEKMQ (reference sequence).

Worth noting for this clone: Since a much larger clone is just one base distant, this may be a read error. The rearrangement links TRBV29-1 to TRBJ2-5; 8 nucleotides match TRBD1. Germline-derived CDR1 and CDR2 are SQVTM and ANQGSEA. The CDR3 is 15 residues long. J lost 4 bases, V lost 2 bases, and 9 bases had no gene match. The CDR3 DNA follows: TGCAGCGTTGAAAGTCGGGACAGGAGGATAGAGACCCAGTACTTC. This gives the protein CSVESRDRRIETQYF.